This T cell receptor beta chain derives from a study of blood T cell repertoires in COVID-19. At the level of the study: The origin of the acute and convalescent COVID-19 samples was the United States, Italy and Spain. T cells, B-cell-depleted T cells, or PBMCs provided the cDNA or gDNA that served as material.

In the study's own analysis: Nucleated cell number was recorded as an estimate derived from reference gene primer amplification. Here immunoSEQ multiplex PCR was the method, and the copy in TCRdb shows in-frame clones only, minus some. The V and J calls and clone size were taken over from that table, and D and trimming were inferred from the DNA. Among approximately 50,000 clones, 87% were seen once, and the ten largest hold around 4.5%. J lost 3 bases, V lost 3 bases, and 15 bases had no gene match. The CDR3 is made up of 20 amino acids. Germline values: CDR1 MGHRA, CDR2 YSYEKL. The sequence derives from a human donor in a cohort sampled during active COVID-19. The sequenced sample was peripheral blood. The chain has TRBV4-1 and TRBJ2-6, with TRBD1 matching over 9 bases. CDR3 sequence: CASSHTSRDRVLFGANVLTF. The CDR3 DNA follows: TGCGCCAGCAGCCACACCAGCCGGGACAGGGTTTTATTTGGGGCCAACGTCCTGACTTTC.